This T cell receptor beta chain was profiled in a study of T cell repertoires in cytomegalovirus infection. Study in general: Public TCR beta signature analysis indicated the presence of both CMV infection and matching HLA type.

TCRdb itself ran the reads through MiXCR, one entry per CDR3 protein. Found here are about 360,000 distinct CDR3 sequences, less than 20% of them singletons; the top ten hold less than 9.5%. Study-level points and caveats: Cumulative public TCR beta family frequency identified carriers of CMV plus the relevant HLA. In two of eight donors, the top clonotype was HLA-C-restricted CMV-specific.

Concerning this clonotype: Its antigen remains unknown.

With 7 bases removed from V and 6 bases from J, the gap between germline ends came to 9 bases. From germline, CDR1 is SQVTM and CDR2 ANQGSEA. The CDR3 totals 10 residues. The V call is TRBV29-1, the J call TRBJ1-1; D perhaps matches TRBD1 (6 bases). The clonotype was recovered from a human donor in good health (CMV status not recorded). Some clones in this sample may be carry-over from other donors' samples. The sequencing sample was made of PBMCs. Here the CDR3 DNA reads TGCAGCGCGGGGGGGCCTGAAGCTTTCTTT. Translated, it gives CSAGGPEAFF.